The rows below give T cell receptor beta chains drawn from one sample of a study of cytomegalovirus exposure and HLA in healthy donors. Produced via immunoSEQ multiplex PCR; TCRdb's table is partial and in-frame only. The sample comprises around 220,000 clones, approximately 83% of which are singletons, and over 12% rests with the top ten. Material for sequencing was PBMCs. The source of these receptors is a woman aged 30 to 39 in good health and CMV-seropositive. Each CDR3 is given with its conserved first and last residue. Each record gives: clone size, V gene, J gene, D gene, CDR3 DNA, CDR3 protein. D genes are given only for firm matches. Clone size is shown for a subset of rows, as once, few, many or a class of expanded clone.

.	TRBV29-1	TRBJ2-3	.	TGCAGCGTTGAGGGGGCTAGCCTTATTGACACAGATACGCAGTATTTT	CSVEGASLIDTDTQYF
once	TRBV7-6	TRBJ1-1	TRBD1	TGTGCCAGCAGTCGACGGACAGGGGTGAACACTGAAGCTTTCTTT	CASSRRTGVNTEAFF
.	TRBV19	TRBJ2-2	TRBD2	TGTGCCAGCACCTACTGGGAGACTAGCGGGTACACCGGGGAGCTGTTTTTT	CASTYWETSGYTGELFF
.	TRBV6-1	TRBJ1-4	.	TGTGCCAGCAGTAACAGGGCTAATGAAAAACTGTTTTTT	CASSNRANEKLFF
once	TRBV28	TRBJ1-4	.	TGTGCCAGCAGCAGACGGGGAACTAATGAAAAACTGTTTTTT	CASSRRGTNEKLFF
.	TRBV27	TRBJ1-2	TRBD1	TGTGCCAGCAGAGCGACGGTCTCTACGGGACAGGTCTATGGCTACACCTTC	CASRATVSTGQVYGYTF
.	TRBV7-9	TRBJ1-5	.	TGTGCCAGCAGCTCAGGGGTGTTCGGATCCAATCAGCCCCAGCATTTT	CASSSGVFGSNQPQHF
.	TRBV20-1	TRBJ2-1	.	TGCAGTGGATGGGAGGTCAATGAGCAGTTCTTC	CSGWEVNEQFF
.	TRBV11-2	TRBJ1-1	.	TGTGCCAGCAGCTTACTCCGGACAGTGAACACTGAAGCTTTCTTT	CASSLLRTVNTEAFF
.	TRBV27	TRBJ2-4	.	TGTGCCAGCAGATCAATCGGTTTAGCCAAAAACATTCAGTACTTC	CASRSIGLAKNIQYF
.	TRBV29-1	TRBJ2-5	TRBD1	TGCAGCGCTGTCGATCGTATTGAGGCGGGTTGGGACAGACAAGAGACCCAGTACTTC	CSAVDRIEAGWDRQETQYF
.	TRBV5-1	TRBJ2-2	TRBD2	TGCGCCAGCAGCTTGGCCATAACTAGCGGGACGAGCACCGGGGAGCTGTTTTTT	CASSLAITSGTSTGELFF
.	TRBV7-2	TRBJ1-2	.	TGTGCCAGCAGCTTCCTGTGGAGGGTAAACTATGGCTACACCTTC	CASSFLWRVNYGYTF
.	TRBV5-1	TRBJ2-7	.	TGCGCCAGCAGCTTGGACCCGGGCACCTACGAGCAGTACTTC	CASSLDPGTYEQYF
.	TRBV11-2	TRBJ2-7	.	TGTGCCAGCAGCTTAAAGGGGAGCTTCTACGAGCAGTACTTC	CASSLKGSFYEQYF
few	TRBV5-1	TRBJ1-1	.	TGCGCCAGCAGCACGTGGGACGGTGAAGCTTTCTTT	CASSTWDGEAFF
.	TRBV7-2	TRBJ1-4	TRBD1	TGTGCCAGCAGCTCACCGAAGGGACAGCCGAATGAAAAACTGTTTTTT	CASSSPKGQPNEKLFF
few	TRBV27	TRBJ1-2	.	TGTGCCAGCAGTTCTACCAGGGACGCCTCTAACTATGGCTACACCTTC	CASSSTRDASNYGYTF
.	TRBV2	TRBJ2-1	TRBD1	TGTGCCAGCAGTCGACAGGGGGGGATAGGGGATGAGCAGTTCTTC	CASSRQGGIGDEQFF